Sequencing of this T cell receptor beta chain was carried out in a study of blood T cells in healthy people across ages. Per sample, at least 6 micrograms of total RNA were extracted. The CDR3 has 16 amino acids. Germline lookup yields CDR1 SGHTA and CDR2 FQGNSA. Findings and limits, study-wide: The study could not conclusively compare naive and antigen-experienced cells, given its unsorted PBMCs.

Concerning this clonotype: The target antigen is unknown.

Using a J-beta primer mix together with a sample-barcoded 5' primer, a second PCR was run for roughly 6 to 11 cycles. Each of the samples gave a minimum of 2.5 million paired-end reads that contained CDR3. TCRdb processed the 5' RACE reads anew with MiXCR; each CDR3 protein has one entry. The profile covers about 760,000 distinct CDR3 sequences, with just under 25% appearing a single time and 9.4% taken by the ten largest. This sample also belongs to another study, concerning T cells of mothers and their children. This second report adds: Microchimeric T cell clones that persisted were not detected.

The chain employs TRBV7-2 and TRBJ2-5; 8 nucleotides match TRBD2. The closer fit of TRBJ2-1 to the DNA end suggests the J call may be wrong. The source of this sequence is a boy aged 5-17 years in good health. What was sequenced was blood. CDR3 in DNA: TGTGCCAGCAGCCGGGAGTGGGGACTAGGAGGCAATGAGCAGTTCTTC. As protein: CASSREWGLGGNEQFF.